Presented here are 2 T cell receptor beta chains from one specimen sequenced in a study of T cell responses to AZD1222 COVID-19 vaccine. Clones were read by immunoSEQ multiplex PCR, and TCRdb kept only the in-frame ones, dropping some. The sample yields some 88,000 clones, 90% to 95% seen once. Sequences were derived from peripheral blood, sampled on day 0 of AZD1222 vaccination. Receptors originate from an adult in good health.

This sequence joins TRBV9 and TRBJ2-7, with 9 bases that match TRBD2. This CDR3 has 15 amino acids. V gave up 4 bases and J gave up 2 bases; unmatched junction bases: 7. Per germline, CDR1 SGDLS and CDR2 YYNGEE. The CDR3 DNA sequence: TGTGCCAGCAGCCGTAAGCGGGAGGCCACCTACGAGCAGTACTTC. This codes for CASSRKREATYEQYF.

This clone was observed once. The chain joins TRBV28 to TRBJ1-6, with D unresolved. Germline V CDR1 and CDR2: MDHEN, SYDVKM. CDR3 size: 15 residues. Between the trimmed V and J ends, which lost 3 bases and 6 bases, there was a span of 12 bases. The CDR3 loop is CASSFPGGSNSPLHF. The DNA for the CDR3 is TGTGCCAGCAGTTTTCCGGGAGGGAGTAATTCACCCCTCCACTTT.